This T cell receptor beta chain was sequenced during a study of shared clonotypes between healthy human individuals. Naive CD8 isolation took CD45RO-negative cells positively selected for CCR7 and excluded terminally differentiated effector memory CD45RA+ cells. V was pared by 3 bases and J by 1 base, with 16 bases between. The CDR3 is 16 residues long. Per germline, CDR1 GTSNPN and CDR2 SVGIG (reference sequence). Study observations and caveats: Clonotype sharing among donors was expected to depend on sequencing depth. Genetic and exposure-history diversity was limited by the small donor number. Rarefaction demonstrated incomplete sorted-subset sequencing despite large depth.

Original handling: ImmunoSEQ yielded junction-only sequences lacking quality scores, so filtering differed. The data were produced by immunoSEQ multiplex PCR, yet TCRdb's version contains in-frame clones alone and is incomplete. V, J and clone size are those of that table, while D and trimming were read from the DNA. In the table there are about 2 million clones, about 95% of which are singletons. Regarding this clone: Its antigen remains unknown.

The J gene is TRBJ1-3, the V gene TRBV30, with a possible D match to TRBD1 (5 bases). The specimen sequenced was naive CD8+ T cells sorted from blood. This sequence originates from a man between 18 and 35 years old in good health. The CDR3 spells CAWSAGGEGSGNTIYF. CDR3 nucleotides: TGTGCCTGGAGCGCCGGGGGAGAGGGATCTGGAAACACCATATATTTT. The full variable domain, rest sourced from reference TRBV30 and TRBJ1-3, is SQTIHQWPATLVQPVGSPLSLECTVEGTSNPNLYWYRQAAGRGLQLLFYSVGIGQISSEVPQNLSASRPQDRQFILSSKKLLLSDSGFYLCAWSAGGEGSGNTIYFGEGSWLTVV.